This TCR beta chain was found in a study of T cell repertoires in cytomegalovirus infection. This clonotype was seen a single time. Its antigen is undetermined. Trimming shortened V by 3 bases and J by 3 bases, and 5 bases separated the two germline ends. The CDR3 consists of 12 residues. CDR1 LNHDA and CDR2 SQIVND come from the germline V gene (reference sequence). General study findings and limits: Ex vivo, HLA-C-restricted CMV-specific TCR beta clonotypes prevailed over the rest of the response.

TCRdb independently ran MiXCR on the reads; one entry per CDR3 protein. The sample lists roughly 990,000 distinct CDR3 sequences, under 40% occurring once. The TCR comes from a human donor in good health (CMV status not recorded). Some clones in this sample may be carry-over from other donors' samples. This chain connects TRBV19 to TRBJ1-2, with D possibly being TRBD1 (5 bases). This specimen was cultured CD8+ T cells from PBMCs, taken from culture after CMV antigen stimulation. This CDR3 reads CASSMTDYGYTF. The DNA for the CDR3 is TGTGCCAGTAGTATGACAGACTATGGCTACACCTTC.